This T cell receptor (beta chain) was identified during a study of cytomegalovirus exposure and HLA in healthy donors. Overall study findings and caveats: Earlier findings revealed that most TCR beta V segments proved productive either about 87% or about 30% of the time. There were several of the most significant clusters that appeared linked to common viral pathogens in a later analysis. According to the study, some 160 TCR beta chains were cytomegalovirus-associated.

PCR employed 60 Vbeta and 13 Jbeta primers. Under the authors' procedure: There were 80 million to 95 million unique TCR beta chains by a later count, and some 10 million of them were shared. Clones were read by immunoSEQ multiplex PCR, and TCRdb kept only the in-frame ones, dropping some. The V and J calls and clone size were taken over from that table, and D and trimming were inferred from the DNA. The sample records 150,000 to 200,000 clones, 70% to 90% being singletons. Notes on this clone: Its antigen is undetermined.

The CDR3 spans 12 residues. Germline V gives CDR1 KGHSH, CDR2 LQKENI. Trimming cost V 3 bases and J 7 bases; bases outside gene matches: 3. The rearrangement links TRBV18 to TRBJ2-7; the match to TRBD2 covers 7 bases. The source of this sequence is a woman aged 45-59 years in good health and CMV-seronegative. Sequencing was done on a sample of PBMCs. CDR3 loop: CASSPYGGEQYF. The CDR3 bases are TGTGCCAGCTCACCCTACGGGGGGGAGCAGTACTTC.